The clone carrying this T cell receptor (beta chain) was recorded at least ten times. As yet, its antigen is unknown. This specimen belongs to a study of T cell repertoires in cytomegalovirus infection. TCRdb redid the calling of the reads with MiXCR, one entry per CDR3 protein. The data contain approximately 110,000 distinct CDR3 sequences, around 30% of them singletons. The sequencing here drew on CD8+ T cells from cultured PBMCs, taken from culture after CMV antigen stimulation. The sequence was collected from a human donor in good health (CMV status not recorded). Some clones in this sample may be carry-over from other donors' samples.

The CDR3 DNA reads TGCGCCAGCAGCTTAGCAGGGGGGTACGTCGAGCAGTACTTC. Translation gives CASSLAGGYVEQYF. The rearrangement links TRBV5-1 to TRBJ2-7; TRBD1 is a possible D gene (7 bases). V was cut by 2 bases and J by 6 bases, with 15 bases left in between. The CDR3 is made up of 14 amino acids. Germline CDR1 reads SGHRS; CDR2 reads YFSETQ. Full variable domain (remainder filled in from reference TRBV5-1 and TRBJ2-7): KAGVTQTPRYLIKTRGQQVTLSCSPISGHRSVSWYQQTPGQGLQFLFEYFSETQRNKGNFPGRFSGRQFSNSRSEMNVSTLELGDSALYLCASSLAGGYVEQYFGPGTRLTVT.